The 2 T cell receptor beta chains given below trace back to one sample, sequenced in a study of cytomegalovirus exposure and HLA in healthy donors. Sequenced by immunoSEQ multiplex PCR; TCRdb stores in-frame clones only, minus some. The table includes 150,000 to 180,000 clones, 65% to 90% detected once. The sequenced sample consisted of PBMCs. All receptors derive from a man younger than 35 in good health and CMV-seropositive.

V usage is TRBV10-2 and J usage is TRBJ2-7; TRBD1 aligns across 9 bases. V dropped 6 bases and J dropped 5; count of bases not matched to a gene: 5. Germline V gene sequence: CDR1 WSHSY, CDR2 SAAADI. The CDR3 runs to 13 residues. Written as DNA, the CDR3 is TGCGCCAGCAGATCGGGACAGGGCCACGAGCAGTACTTC. Protein sequence: CASRSGQGHEQYF.

This clone came up once. V gene TRBV6-6 combines with J gene TRBJ2-1, with 13 nucleotides matching TRBD2. The CDR3 contains 15 residues. The germline V gene encodes CDR1 MNHNY and CDR2 SVGAGI (reference sequence). Trimming removed 4 bases from V and 6 bases from J; junction bases left unmatched: 3. This CDR3 is CASSSGTSGINEQFF. The CDR3 region has the DNA TGTGCCAGCAGTTCCGGGACTAGCGGGATCAATGAGCAGTTCTTC.